The clone carrying this T cell receptor (beta chain) was recorded a few times. The record originates from a study of T cells in Graves' hyperthyroidism and ophthalmopathy. Researchers took RNA transcripts and amplified the TCR beta CDR3 regions from them. The HTBI primer set served for first-round RT-PCR of the TCR CDR3. TCRdb reprocessed the multiplex PCR reads with MiXCR, giving one entry per CDR3 protein. This repertoire shows 370,000 or so distinct CDR3 sequences, 20% to 25% found once; its top ten account for more than 60%. Sample: blood. The TCR originated in a man aged 50-59 years with Graves' hyperthyroidism.

The CDR3 is CASSLLGGIYNEQFF. CDR3 bases: TGTGCCAGCAGCTTATTGGGCGGGATTTACAATGAGCAGTTCTTC. The gene calls are TRBV7-2 and TRBJ2-1; D may be TRBD2 (6 bases). V shed 2 bases and J shed 4 bases, with 12 bases lying between them. Per the germline V gene, CDR1 is SGHTA and CDR2 is FQGNSA. The CDR3 runs to 15 residues. Full variable domain (rest looked up from reference TRBV7-2 and TRBJ2-1): GAGVSQSPSNKVTEKGKDVELRCDPISGHTALYWYRQSLGQGLEFLIYFQGNSAPDKSGLPSDRFSAERTGGSVSTLTIQRTQQEDSAVYLCASSLLGGIYNEQFFGPGTRLTVL.